These 2 T cell receptor beta chains were all obtained from the same sample, sequenced in a study of blood T cell repertoires in COVID-19. Only in-frame clones appear in the TCRdb table, and some are missing; sequencing was by immunoSEQ multiplex PCR. The sample has roughly 150,000 clones, 80% to 85% seen once. Sequences were obtained from PBMCs or T cells enriched from blood (not recorded which). The source is a man in his 70s who had been exposed to COVID-19.

This sequence joins TRBV4-2 and TRBJ2-3; 7 bases are shared with TRBD2. The CDR3 totals 15 residues. The germline gives CDR1 LGHNA, CDR2 YNFKEQ. With 7 bases clipped from V and 5 bases from J, the junction kept 12 bases outside the gene matches. CDR3 DNA sequence: TGTGCCAGCAACGAAGTGGGCGGGGAGGGAGATACGCAGTATTTT. Protein: CASNEVGGEGDTQYF.

The V call is TRBV6-4, the J call TRBJ2-1, with 13 bases identical to TRBD2. The CDR3 is 15 amino acids. With 5 bases clipped from V and 10 bases from J, the junction kept 8 bases outside the gene matches. Germline assignment: CDR1 MRHNA and CDR2 SNTAGT. This chain's CDR3 is CASSLTSGGPQEQFF. The CDR3 region has the DNA TGTGCCAGCAGTCTGACTAGCGGGGGGCCGCAGGAGCAGTTCTTC.